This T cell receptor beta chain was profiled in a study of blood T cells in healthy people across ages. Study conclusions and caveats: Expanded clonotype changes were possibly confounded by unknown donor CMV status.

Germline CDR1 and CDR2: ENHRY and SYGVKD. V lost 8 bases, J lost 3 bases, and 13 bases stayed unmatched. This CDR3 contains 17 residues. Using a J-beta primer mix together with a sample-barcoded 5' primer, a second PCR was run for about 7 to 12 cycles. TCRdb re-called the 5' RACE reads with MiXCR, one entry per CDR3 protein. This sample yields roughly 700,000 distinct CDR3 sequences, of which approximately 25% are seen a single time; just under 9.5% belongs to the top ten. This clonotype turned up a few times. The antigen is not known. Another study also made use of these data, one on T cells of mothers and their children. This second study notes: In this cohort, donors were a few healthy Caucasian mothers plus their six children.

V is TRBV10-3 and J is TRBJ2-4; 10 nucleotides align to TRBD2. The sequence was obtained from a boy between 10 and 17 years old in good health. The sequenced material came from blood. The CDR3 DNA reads TGTGCCATCGGAGGGATCCTAGCGGGAGACGTCAAAAACATTCAGTACTTC. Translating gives CAIGGILAGDVKNIQYF.